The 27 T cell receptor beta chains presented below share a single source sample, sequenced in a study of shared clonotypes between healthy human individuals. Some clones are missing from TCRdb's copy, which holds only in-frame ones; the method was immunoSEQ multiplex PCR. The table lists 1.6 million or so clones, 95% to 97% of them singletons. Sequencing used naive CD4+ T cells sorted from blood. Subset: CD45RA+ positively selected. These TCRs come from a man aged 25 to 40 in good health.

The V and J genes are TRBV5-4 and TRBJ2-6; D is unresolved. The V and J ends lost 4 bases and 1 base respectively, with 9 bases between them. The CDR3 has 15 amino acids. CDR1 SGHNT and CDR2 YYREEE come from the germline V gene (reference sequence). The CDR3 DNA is TGTGCCAGCAGCCCGGTTGGATCTGGGGCCAACGTCCTGACTTTC. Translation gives CASSPVGSGANVLTF.

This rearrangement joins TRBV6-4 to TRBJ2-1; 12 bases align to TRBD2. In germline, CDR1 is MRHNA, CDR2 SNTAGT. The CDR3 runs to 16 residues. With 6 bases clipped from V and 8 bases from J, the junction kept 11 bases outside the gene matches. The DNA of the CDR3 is TGTGCCAGCAGCGAAGCTAGCGGGAGGGCCGCGGATGAGCAGTTCTTC. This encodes CASSEASGRAADEQFF.

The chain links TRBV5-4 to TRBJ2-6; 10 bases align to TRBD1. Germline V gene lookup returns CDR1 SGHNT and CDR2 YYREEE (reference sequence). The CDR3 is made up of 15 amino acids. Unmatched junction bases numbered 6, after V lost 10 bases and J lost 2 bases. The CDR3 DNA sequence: TGTGCCTTCCGGGACAGGGGAGCTGGGGCCAACGTCCTGACTTTC. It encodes CAFRDRGAGANVLTF.

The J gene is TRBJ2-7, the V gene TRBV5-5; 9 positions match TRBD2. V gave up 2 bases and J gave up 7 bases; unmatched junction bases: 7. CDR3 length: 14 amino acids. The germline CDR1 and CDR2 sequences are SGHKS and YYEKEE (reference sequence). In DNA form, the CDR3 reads TGTGCCAGCAGCTTTGCGGGAGGGCCTTATGAGCAGTACTTC. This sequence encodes CASSFAGGPYEQYF.

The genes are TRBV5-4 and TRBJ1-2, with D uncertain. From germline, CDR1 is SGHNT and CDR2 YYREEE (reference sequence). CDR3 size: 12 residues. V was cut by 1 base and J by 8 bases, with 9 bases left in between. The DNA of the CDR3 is TGTGCCAGCAGCTTGATCTCCGAAGGCTACACCTTC. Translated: CASSLISEGYTF.

The CDR3 spells CASSLSGPRNQPQHF. CDR3 DNA sequence: TGCGCCAGCAGCTTGTCCGGGCCGCGCAATCAGCCCCAGCATTTT. The chain couples TRBV5-1 to TRBJ1-5; the D is unclear. This CDR3 region has 15 residues. Trimming left V 1 base short and J 2 bases short, with 10 bases between. From germline, CDR1 is SGHRS and CDR2 YFSETQ. The full variable domain, rest sourced from reference TRBV5-1 and TRBJ1-5, is KAGVTQTPRYLIKTRGQQVTLSCSPISGHRSVSWYQQTPGQGLQFLFEYFSETQRNKGNFPGRFSGRQFSNSRSEMNVSTLELGDSALYLCASSLSGPRNQPQHFGDGTRLSIL.

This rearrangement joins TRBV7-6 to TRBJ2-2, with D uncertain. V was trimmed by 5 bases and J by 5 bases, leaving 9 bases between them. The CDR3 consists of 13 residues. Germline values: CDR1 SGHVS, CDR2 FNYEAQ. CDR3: CASSQTRTGELFF. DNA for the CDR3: TGTGCCAGCAGCCAGACTCGTACCGGGGAGCTGTTTTTT.

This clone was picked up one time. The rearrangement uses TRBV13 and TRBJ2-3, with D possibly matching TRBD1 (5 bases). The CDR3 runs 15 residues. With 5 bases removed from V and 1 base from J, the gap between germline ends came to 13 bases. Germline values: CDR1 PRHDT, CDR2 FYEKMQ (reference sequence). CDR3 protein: CASSLTGRRTDTQYF. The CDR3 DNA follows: TGTGCCAGCAGCCTTACAGGTCGACGCACAGATACGCAGTATTTT.

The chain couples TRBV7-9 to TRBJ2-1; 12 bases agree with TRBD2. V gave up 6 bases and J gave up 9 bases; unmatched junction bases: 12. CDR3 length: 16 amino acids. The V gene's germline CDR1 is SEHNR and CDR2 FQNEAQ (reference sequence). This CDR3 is CASRSLAGGKGGEQFF. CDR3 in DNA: TGTGCCAGCAGGTCACTAGCGGGAGGCAAGGGCGGTGAGCAGTTCTTC.

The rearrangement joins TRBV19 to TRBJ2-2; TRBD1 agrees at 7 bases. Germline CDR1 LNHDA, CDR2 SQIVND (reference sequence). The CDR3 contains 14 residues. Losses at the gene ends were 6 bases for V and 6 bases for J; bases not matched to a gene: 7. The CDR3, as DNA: TGTGCCAGTAGGGGCCAAGGACAGGCCGGGGAGCTGTTTTTT. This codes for CASRGQGQAGELFF.

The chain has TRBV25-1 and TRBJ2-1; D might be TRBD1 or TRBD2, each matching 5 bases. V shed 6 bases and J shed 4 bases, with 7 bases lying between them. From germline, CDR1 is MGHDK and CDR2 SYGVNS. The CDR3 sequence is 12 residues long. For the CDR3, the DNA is TGTGCCAGCAGGGGGGTTTACAATGAGCAGTTCTTC. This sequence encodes CASRGVYNEQFF.

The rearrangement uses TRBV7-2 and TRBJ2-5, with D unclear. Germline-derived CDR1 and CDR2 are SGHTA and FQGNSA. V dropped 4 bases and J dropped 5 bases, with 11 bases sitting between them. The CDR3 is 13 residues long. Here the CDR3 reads CASSSTRLETQYF. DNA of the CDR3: TGTGCCAGCAGCTCGACAAGACTGGAGACCCAGTACTTC.

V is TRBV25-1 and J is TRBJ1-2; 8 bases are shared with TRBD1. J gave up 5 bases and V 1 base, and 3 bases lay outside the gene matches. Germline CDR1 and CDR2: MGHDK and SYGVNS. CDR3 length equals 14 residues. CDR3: CASSELGDRYGYTF. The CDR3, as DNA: TGTGCCAGCAGTGAATTGGGGGACAGGTATGGCTACACCTTC.

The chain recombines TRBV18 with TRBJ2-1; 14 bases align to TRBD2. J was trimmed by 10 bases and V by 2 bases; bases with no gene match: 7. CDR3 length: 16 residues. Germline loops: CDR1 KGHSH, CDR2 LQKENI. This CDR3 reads CASSPAGTSGSGEQFF. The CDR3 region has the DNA TGTGCCAGCTCACCAGCCGGGACTAGCGGGAGTGGCGAGCAGTTCTTC.

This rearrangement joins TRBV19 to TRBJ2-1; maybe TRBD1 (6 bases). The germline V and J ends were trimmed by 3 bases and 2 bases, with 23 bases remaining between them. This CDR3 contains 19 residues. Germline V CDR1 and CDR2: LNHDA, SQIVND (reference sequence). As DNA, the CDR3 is TGTGCCAGTAGTATTAATGCGTGGGGGCCACCGACAACCTACAATGAGCAGTTCTTC. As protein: CASSINAWGPPTTYNEQFF.

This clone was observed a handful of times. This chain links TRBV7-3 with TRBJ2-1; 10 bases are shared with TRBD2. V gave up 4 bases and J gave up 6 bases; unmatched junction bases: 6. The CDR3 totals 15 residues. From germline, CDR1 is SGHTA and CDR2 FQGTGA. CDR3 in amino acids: CASSSRTSGANEQFF. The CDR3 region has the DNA TGTGCCAGCAGCTCTCGGACTAGCGGAGCCAATGAGCAGTTCTTC. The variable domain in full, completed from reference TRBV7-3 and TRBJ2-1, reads GAGVSQTPSNKVTEKGKYVELRCDPISGHTALYWYRQSLGQGPEFLIYFQGTGAADDSGLPNDRFFAVRPEGSVSTLKIQRTERGDSAVYLCASSSRTSGANEQFFGPGTRLTVL.

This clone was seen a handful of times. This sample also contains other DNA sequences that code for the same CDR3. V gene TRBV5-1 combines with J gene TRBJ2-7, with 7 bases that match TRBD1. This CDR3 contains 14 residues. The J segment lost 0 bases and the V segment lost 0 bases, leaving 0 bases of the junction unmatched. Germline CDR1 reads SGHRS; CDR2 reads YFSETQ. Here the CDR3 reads CASSLGDSSYEQYF. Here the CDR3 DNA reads TGCGCCAGCAGCTTGGGGGACAGCTCCTACGAGCAGTACTTC.

The CDR3 sequence is CASSLMGPNSGNTIYF. CDR3 nucleotide sequence: TGTGCCAGCAGCTTGATGGGGCCTAACTCTGGAAACACCATATATTTT. The genes are TRBV5-5 and TRBJ1-3, with TRBD1 as a possible D gene (5 bases). Germline lookup yields CDR1 SGHKS and CDR2 YYEKEE (reference sequence). V lost 1 base to trimming and J lost 0 bases, with 11 bases between them. This CDR3 is 16 amino acids long.

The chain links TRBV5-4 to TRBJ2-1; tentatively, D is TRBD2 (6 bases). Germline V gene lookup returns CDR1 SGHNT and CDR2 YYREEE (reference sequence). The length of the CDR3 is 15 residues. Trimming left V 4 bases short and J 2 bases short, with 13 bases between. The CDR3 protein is CASSRSGRPYNEQFF. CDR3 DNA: TGTGCCAGCAGCCGGAGCGGGCGGCCCTACAATGAGCAGTTCTTC.

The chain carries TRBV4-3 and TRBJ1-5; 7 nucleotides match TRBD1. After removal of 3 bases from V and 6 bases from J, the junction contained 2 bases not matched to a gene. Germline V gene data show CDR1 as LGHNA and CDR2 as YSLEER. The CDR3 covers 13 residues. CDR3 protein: CASSQSGGQPQHF. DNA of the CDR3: TGCGCCAGCAGCCAGTCAGGGGGTCAGCCCCAGCATTTT.

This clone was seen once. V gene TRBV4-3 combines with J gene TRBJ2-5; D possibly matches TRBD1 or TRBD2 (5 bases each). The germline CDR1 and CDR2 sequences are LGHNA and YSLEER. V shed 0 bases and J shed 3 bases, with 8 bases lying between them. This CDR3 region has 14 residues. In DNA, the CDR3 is TGCGCCAGCAGCCAAGATCGGGACGAAGAGACCCAGTACTTC. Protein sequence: CASSQDRDEETQYF.

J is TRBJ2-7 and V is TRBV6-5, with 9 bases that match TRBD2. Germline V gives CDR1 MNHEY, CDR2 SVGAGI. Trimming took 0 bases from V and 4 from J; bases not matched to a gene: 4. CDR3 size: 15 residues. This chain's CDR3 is CASSYSPREGYEQYF. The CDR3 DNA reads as TGTGCCAGCAGTTACTCGCCGCGGGAGGGATACGAGCAGTACTTC.

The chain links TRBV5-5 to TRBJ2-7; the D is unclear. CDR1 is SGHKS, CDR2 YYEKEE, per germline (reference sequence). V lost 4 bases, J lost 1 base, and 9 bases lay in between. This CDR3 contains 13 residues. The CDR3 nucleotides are TGTGCCAGCAGCCCGGTCCAGTCCTACGAGCAGTACTTC. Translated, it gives CASSPVQSYEQYF.

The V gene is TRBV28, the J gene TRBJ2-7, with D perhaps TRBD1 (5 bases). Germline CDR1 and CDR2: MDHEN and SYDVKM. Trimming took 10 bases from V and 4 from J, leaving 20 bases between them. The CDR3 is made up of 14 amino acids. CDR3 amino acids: CATHMKQVTYEQYF. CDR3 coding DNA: TGTGCCACCCACATGAAACAGGTAACATACGAGCAGTACTTC.

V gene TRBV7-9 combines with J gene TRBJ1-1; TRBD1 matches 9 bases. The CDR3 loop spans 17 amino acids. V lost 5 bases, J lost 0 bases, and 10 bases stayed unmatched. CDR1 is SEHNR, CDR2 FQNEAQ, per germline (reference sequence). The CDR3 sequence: CASSPPLGQGLNTEAFF. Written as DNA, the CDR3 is TGTGCCAGCAGCCCGCCGCTGGGACAGGGATTGAACACTGAAGCTTTCTTT.

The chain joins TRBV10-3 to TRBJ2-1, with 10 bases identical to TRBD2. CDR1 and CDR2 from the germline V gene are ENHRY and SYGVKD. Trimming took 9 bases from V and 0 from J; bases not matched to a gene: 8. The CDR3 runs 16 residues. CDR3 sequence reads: CAITTASGSSYNEQFF. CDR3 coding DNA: TGTGCCATTACCACCGCTAGCGGGAGCTCCTACAATGAGCAGTTCTTC.

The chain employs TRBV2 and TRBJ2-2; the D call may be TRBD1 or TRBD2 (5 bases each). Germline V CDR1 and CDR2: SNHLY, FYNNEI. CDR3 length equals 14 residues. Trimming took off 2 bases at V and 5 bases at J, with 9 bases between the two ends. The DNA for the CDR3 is TGTGCCAGCAGTGAATTGAGGGGTACCGGGGAGCTGTTTTTT. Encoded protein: CASSELRGTGELFF.